This T cell receptor beta chain was sequenced for a study of T cells after yellow fever vaccination. Whole-study findings and limits: Post-booster repertoires contained most primary-vaccination clones again (approximately 97% CD4, roughly 90% CD8).

A single record per CDR3 protein comes from TCRdb applying MiXCR to the 5' RACE reads. This table holds a few hundred thousand distinct CDR3 sequences, roughly 8.4% found once. This clonotype was seen only a few times. The target antigen is unknown. Looked up from germline, CDR1 is SGHRS and CDR2 is YFSETQ. This CDR3 spans 11 amino acids. V was shortened by 7 bases and J by 6 bases, with 9 bases between the two germline ends. This sequence was found in a man aged 18 to 35 who received the YFV17D yellow fever vaccine. The gene calls are TRBV5-1 and TRBJ2-3; no definite D call. Sequenced material: PBMCs, taken more than 35 days after the first yellow fever vaccination. CDR3 DNA sequence: TGCGCCAGCGGCACGAGGGATACGCAGTATTTT. Translated, it gives CASGTRDTQYF.